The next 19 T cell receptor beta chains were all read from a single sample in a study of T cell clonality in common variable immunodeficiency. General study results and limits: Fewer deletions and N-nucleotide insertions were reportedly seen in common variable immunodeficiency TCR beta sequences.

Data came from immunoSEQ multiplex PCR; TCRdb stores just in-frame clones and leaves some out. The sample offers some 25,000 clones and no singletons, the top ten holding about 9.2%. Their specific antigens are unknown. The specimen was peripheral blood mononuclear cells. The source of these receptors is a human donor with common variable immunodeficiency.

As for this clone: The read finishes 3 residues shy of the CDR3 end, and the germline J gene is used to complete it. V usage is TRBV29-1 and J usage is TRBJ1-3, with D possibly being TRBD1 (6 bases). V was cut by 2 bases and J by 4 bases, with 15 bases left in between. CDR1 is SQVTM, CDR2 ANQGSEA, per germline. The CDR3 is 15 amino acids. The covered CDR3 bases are TGCAGCGTTGAAAATCGGCAGGGGTTCGGAAACACC. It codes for CSVENRQGFGNT. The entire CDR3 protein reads CSVENRQGFGNTIYF.

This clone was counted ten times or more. CDR3 DNA (partial): TGCAGCGTTCTCCTTTACAGGGTCGGGGAGACC. Translation gives CSVLLYRVGET. In full, the CDR3 is CSVLLYRVGETQYF. The chain links TRBV29-1 to TRBJ2-5, with a possible D match to TRBD1 (6 bases). Read data end 3 residues before the CDR3 end; the end is taken from the germline J gene. CDR3 length: 14 residues. The V gene lost 5 bases and the J gene lost 5 bases, with 18 bases spanning the gap. Germline V gene lookup returns CDR1 SQVTM and CDR2 ANQGSEA.

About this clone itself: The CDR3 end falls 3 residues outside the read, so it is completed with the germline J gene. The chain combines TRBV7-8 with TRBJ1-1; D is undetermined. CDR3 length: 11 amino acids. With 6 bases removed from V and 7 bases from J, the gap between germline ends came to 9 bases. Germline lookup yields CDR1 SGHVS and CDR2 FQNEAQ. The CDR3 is CASRFGVEAFF. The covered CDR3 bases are TGTGCCAGCAGGTTCGGGGTTGAA. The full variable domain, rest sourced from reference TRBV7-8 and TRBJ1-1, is GAGVSQSPRYKVAKRGQDVALRCDPISGHVSLFWYQQALGQGPEFLTYFQNEAQLDKSGLPSDRFFAERPEGSVSTLKIQRTQQEDSAVYLCASRFGVEAFFGQGTRLTVV.

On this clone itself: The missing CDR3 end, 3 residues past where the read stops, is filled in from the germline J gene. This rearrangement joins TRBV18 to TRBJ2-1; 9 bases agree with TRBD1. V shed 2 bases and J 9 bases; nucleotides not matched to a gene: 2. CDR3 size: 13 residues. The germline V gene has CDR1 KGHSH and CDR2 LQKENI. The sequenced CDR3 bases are TGTGCCAGCTCACCATTGGGACAGGGTGAG. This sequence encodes CASSPLGQGE. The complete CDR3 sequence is CASSPLGQGEQFF.

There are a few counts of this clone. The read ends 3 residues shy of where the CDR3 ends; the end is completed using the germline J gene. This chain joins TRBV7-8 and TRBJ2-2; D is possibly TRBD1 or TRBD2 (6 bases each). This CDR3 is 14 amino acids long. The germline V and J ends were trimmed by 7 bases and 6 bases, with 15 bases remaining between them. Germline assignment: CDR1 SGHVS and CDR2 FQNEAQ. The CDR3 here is CASTEKEGAGELFF. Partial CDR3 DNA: TGTGCCAGCACAGAAAAGGAGGGGGCCGGGGAG.

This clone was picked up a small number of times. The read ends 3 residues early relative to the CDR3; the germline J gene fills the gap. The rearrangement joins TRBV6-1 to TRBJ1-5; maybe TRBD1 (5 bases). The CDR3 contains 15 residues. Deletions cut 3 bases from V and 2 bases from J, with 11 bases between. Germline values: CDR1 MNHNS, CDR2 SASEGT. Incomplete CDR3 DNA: TGTGCCAGCAGTGAGGCGGCGGGGGGCAATCAGCCC. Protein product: CASSEAAGGNQP. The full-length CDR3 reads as CASSEAAGGNQPQHF.

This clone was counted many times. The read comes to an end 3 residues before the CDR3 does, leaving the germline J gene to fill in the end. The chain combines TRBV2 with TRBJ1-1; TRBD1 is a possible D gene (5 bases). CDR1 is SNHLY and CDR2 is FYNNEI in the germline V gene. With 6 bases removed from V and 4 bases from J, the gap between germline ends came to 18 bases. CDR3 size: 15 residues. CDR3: CASRGRVRGSTEAFF. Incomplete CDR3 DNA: TGTGCCAGCAGGGGCAGGGTACGGGGGAGCACTGAA.

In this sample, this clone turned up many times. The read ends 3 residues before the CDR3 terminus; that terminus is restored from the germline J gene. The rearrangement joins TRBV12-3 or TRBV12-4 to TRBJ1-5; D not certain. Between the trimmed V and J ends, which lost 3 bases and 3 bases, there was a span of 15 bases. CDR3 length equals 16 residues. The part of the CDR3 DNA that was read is TGTGCCAGCAGTTTGAACGGGTGGCAGCTCAATCAGCCC. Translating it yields CASSLNGWQLNQP. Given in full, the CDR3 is CASSLNGWQLNQPQHF.

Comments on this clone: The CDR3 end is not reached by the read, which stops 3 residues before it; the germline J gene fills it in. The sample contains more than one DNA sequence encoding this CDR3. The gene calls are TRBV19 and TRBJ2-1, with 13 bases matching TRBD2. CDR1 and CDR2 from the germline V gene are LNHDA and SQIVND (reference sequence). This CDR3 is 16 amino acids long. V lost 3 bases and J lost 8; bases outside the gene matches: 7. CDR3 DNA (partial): TGTGCCAGTAGTATCATACGACTAGCGGGAGGTGATGAG. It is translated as CASSIIRLAGGDE. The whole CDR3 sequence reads CASSIIRLAGGDEQFF.

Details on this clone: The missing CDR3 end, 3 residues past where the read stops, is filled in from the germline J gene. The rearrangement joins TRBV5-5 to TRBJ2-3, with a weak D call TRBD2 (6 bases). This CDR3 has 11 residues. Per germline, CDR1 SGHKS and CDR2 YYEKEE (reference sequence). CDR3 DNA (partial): TGTGCCAGCAGGACTAGTTCGGCG. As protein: CASRTSSA. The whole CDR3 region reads CASRTSSAQYF.

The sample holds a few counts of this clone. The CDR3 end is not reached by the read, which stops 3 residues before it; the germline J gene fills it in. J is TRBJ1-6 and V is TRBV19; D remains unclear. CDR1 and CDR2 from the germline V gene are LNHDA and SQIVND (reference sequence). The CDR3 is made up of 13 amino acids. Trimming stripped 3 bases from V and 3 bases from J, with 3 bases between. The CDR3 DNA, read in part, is TGTGCCAGTAGTATCTACTATAATTCACCC. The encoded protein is CASSIYYNSP. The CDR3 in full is CASSIYYNSPLHF.

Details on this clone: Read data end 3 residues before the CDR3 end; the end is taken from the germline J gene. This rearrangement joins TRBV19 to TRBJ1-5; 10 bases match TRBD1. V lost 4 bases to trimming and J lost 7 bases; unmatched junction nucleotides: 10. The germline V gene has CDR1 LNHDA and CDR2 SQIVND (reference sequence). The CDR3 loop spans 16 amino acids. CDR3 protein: CASSTTGTGVGQPQHF. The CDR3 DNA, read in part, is TGTGCCAGTAGTACTACCGGGACAGGGGTCGGACAGCCC.

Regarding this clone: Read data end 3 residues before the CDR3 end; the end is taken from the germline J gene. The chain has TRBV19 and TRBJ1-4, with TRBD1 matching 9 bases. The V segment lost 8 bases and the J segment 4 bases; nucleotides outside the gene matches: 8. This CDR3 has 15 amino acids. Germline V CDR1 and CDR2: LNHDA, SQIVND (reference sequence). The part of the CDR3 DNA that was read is TGTGCCAGTGAAACGCCGGGACAGGGTAATGAAAAA. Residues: CASETPGQGNEK. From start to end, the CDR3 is CASETPGQGNEKLFF. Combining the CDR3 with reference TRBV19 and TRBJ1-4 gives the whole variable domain DGGITQSPKYLFRKEGQNVTLSCEQNLNHDAMYWYRQDPGQGLRLIYYSQIVNDFQKGDIAEGYSVSREKKESFPLTVTSAQKNPTAFYLCASETPGQGNEKLFFGSGTQLSVL.

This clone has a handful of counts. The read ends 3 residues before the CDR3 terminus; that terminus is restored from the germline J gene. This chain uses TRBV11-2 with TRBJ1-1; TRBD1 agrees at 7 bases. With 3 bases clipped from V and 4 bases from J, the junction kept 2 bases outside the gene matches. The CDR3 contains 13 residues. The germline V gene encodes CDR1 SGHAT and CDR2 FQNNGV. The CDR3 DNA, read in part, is TGTGCCAGCAGCTTGACAGGGATCACTGAA. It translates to CASSLTGITE. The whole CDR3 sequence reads CASSLTGITEAFF.

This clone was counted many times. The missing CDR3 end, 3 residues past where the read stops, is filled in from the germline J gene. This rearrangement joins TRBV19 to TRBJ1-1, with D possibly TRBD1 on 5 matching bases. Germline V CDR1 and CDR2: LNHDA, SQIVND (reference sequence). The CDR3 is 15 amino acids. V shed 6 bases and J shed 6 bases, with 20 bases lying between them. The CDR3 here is CASRGNGGLFAEAFF. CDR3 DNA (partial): TGTGCCAGTAGGGGAAACGGGGGGTTATTCGCTGAA.

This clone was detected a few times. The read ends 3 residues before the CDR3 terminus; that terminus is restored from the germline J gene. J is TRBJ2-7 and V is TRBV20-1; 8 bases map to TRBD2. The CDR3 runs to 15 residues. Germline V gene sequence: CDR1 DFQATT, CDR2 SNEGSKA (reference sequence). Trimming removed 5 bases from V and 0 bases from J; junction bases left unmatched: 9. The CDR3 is CSALRGSGASYEQYF. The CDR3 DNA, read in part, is TGCAGTGCTCTCCGGGGTAGCGGGGCCTCCTACGAG.

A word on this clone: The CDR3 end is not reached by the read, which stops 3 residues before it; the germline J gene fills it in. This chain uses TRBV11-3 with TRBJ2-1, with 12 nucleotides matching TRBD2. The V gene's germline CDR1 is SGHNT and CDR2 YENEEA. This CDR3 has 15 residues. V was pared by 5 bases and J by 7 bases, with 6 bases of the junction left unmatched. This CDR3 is CASSPTSGGWNEQFF. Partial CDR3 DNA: TGTGCCAGCAGCCCCACTAGCGGGGGGTGGAATGAG. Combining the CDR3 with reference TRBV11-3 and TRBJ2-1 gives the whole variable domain EAGVVQSPRYKIIEKKQPVAFWCNPISGHNTLYWYLQNLGQGPELLIRYENEEAVDDSQLPKDRFSAERLKGVDSTLKIQPAELGDSAVYLCASSPTSGGWNEQFFGPGTRLTVL.

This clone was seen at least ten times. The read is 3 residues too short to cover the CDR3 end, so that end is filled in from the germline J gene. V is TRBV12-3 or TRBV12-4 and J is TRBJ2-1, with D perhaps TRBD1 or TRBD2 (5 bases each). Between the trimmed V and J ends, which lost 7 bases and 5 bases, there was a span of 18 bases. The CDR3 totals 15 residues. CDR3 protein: CASTSGRGYNNEQFF. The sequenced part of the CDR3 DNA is TGTGCCAGCACCTCGGGAAGGGGCTACAACAATGAG.

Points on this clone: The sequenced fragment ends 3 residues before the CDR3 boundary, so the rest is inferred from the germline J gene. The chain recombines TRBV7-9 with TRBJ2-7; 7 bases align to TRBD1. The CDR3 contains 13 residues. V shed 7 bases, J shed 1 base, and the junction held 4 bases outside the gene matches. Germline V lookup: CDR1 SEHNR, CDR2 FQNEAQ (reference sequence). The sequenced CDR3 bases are TGTGCCAGCACAGGGACAGCTTCCTACGAG. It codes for CASTGTASYE. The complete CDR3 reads CASTGTASYEQYF.